The sequence of this TCR beta chain was determined in a study of T cell responses to AZD1222 COVID-19 vaccine. This CDR3 has 17 amino acids. V dropped 0 bases and J dropped 1 base, with 15 bases sitting between them. Germline CDR1 reads LGHDT; CDR2 reads YNNKEL (reference sequence). Researchers grouped second doses given at about 4 or about 12 weeks into one pool. Study-level points and caveats: Donors skewed white British and female; clonal diversity was possibly underestimated. Repertoires were sampled only after the peak T cell response. There were vaccine-associated CD4 TCRs across spike, dominant at 160-218 and 743-854.

This clone has just one count. Its matching antigen is unknown. Data came from immunoSEQ multiplex PCR; TCRdb stores just in-frame clones and leaves some out. The table lists 86,000 or so clones, around 83% of them singletons. V is TRBV3-1 (or the pseudogene TRBV3-2) and J is TRBJ1-1; the D is unclear. The sequencing used peripheral blood, collected 28 days after the second AZD1222 dose. The source is an adult who received the AZD1222 COVID-19 vaccine. The CDR3 DNA sequence: TGTGCCAGCAGCCAAGACCGGGCCTACCGAGGGAACACTGAAGCTTTCTTT. Protein product: CASSQDRAYRGNTEAFF.